These 15 T cell receptor beta chains came from one sample sequenced in a study of shared clonotypes between healthy human individuals. Repertoires were generated with immunoSEQ multiplex PCR, while TCRdb's copy carries only in-frame clones and drops some. Among some 580,000 clones listed, about 97% were seen once. The sequenced sample was naive CD4+ T cells sorted from blood. Described subset: CD45RA+ positively selected. These receptors were collected from a woman aged 25 to 45 in good health.

V and J are TRBV6-5 and TRBJ1-2; no clear D. This CDR3 comprises 11 residues. The V gene lost 7 bases and the J gene lost 6 bases, with 9 bases spanning the gap. CDR1 is MNHEY and CDR2 is SVGAGI in the germline V gene. The CDR3 is CASIRTHGYTF. CDR3 coding DNA: TGTGCCAGCATACGCACGCATGGCTACACCTTC.

With respect to this clone: Other DNA sequences in this specimen translate into the identical CDR3. The rearrangement links TRBV27 to TRBJ2-3; either TRBD1 or TRBD2 may supply D (6 bases each). The length of the CDR3 is 14 residues. Deletions cut 8 bases from V and 0 bases from J, with 12 bases between. The V gene's germline CDR1 is MNHEY and CDR2 SMNVEV (reference sequence). CDR3 sequence (DNA): TGTGCCAGCCGGAGGGGGTTGAGCACAGATACGCAGTATTTT. Protein: CASRRGLSTDTQYF.

The chain has TRBV28 and TRBJ2-1; D gene unclear. The V and J ends lost 5 bases and 8 bases respectively, with 16 bases between them. CDR1 is MDHEN and CDR2 is SYDVKM in the germline V gene. CDR3 length: 14 residues. CDR3 residues: CASSLRVLGYEQFF. Here the CDR3 DNA reads TGTGCCAGCAGTCTTCGAGTATTAGGCTATGAGCAGTTCTTC.

This chain joins TRBV28 and TRBJ1-2, with 8 bases fitting TRBD1. After removal of 5 bases from V and 2 bases from J, the junction contained 7 bases not matched to a gene. CDR3 length: 15 amino acids. CDR1 is MDHEN, CDR2 SYDVKM, per germline. The CDR3 loop is CASSPTDRVNYGYTF. The CDR3 DNA reads as TGTGCCAGCAGTCCAACGGACAGGGTGAACTATGGCTACACCTTC.

J is TRBJ1-3 and V is TRBV27, with TRBD1 matching 9 bases. The CDR3 length is 15 residues. The germline V gene encodes CDR1 MNHEY and CDR2 SMNVEV (reference sequence). V shed 2 bases, J shed 8 bases, and the junction held 7 bases outside the gene matches. The CDR3 here is CASSLTGGLGDTIYF. CDR3 nucleotides: TGTGCCAGCAGTTTAACAGGGGGCCTCGGCGACACCATATATTTT.

CDR3 coding DNA: TGCGCCAGCAGCTTGCCCGGCTCTGGAAACACCATATATTTT. Its protein is CASSLPGSGNTIYF. V and J are TRBV5-1 and TRBJ1-3, with D uncertain. The germline V and J ends were trimmed by 1 base and 0 bases, with 5 bases remaining between them. This CDR3 has 14 residues. Germline CDR1 is SGHRS and CDR2 is YFSETQ.

This rearrangement joins TRBV5-1 to TRBJ2-6; a possible D gene is TRBD2 (5 bases). Germline CDR1 is SGHRS and CDR2 is YFSETQ. Trimming removed 6 bases from V and 3 bases from J, with 7 bases in between. The CDR3 contains 13 residues. The CDR3 loop reads CASTGSGANVLTF. In DNA form, the CDR3 reads TGCGCCAGCACTGGGAGTGGGGCCAACGTCCTGACTTTC.

J is TRBJ2-1 and V is TRBV13; 14 bases match TRBD2. V trimming: 6 bases; J trimming: 12 bases; junction bases outside the gene matches: 10. Per germline, CDR1 PRHDT and CDR2 FYEKMQ (reference sequence). CDR3 length: 15 amino acids. CDR3 amino acids: CASSFGTSGRIGQFF. In DNA, the CDR3 is TGTGCCAGCAGTTTTGGGACTAGCGGGAGAATCGGGCAGTTCTTC.

This chain links TRBV28 with TRBJ2-2; 9 bases map to TRBD1. CDR1 and CDR2 from the germline V gene are MDHEN and SYDVKM. J was trimmed by 3 bases and V by 4 bases; bases with no gene match: 3. The CDR3 loop spans 15 amino acids. The CDR3 DNA reads TGTGCCAGCAGTTCGGGACAGGGACACACCGGGGAGCTGTTTTTT. Its protein product is CASSSGQGHTGELFF.

This chain uses TRBV9 with TRBJ2-1; 13 nucleotides agree with TRBD2. The germline gives CDR1 SGDLS, CDR2 YYNGEE. The CDR3 loop spans 19 amino acids. V shed 1 base and J 2 bases; nucleotides not matched to a gene: 9. The CDR3 spells CASSVSGLAGVRAYNEQFF. In nucleotides, the CDR3 is TGTGCCAGCAGCGTATCTGGACTAGCGGGAGTCAGGGCCTACAATGAGCAGTTCTTC.

The J gene is TRBJ2-7, the V gene TRBV6-5, with a possible D match to TRBD1 (7 bases). V dropped 6 bases and J dropped 3 bases, with 12 bases sitting between them. The germline CDR1 and CDR2 sequences are MNHEY and SVGAGI. The CDR3 is 13 residues long. The CDR3 sequence: CASREGAFYEQYF. The DNA of the CDR3 is TGTGCCAGCAGGGAGGGGGCGTTCTACGAGCAGTACTTC.

The chain uses TRBV5-6 and TRBJ2-7; TRBD2 matches at 7 bases. This CDR3 comprises 15 residues. The V gene end was trimmed by 0 bases and the J gene end by 4 bases; junction bases not matched to a gene: 7. The V gene's germline CDR1 is SGHDT and CDR2 YYEEEE. The CDR3: CASSLAGAGAYEQYF. The CDR3 DNA reads TGTGCCAGCAGCTTGGCCGGGGCGGGAGCTTACGAGCAGTACTTC.

This chain joins TRBV5-1 and TRBJ1-1, with 12 bases matching TRBD1. CDR3 length: 16 residues. In germline, CDR1 is SGHRS, CDR2 YFSETQ. The trim removed 4 bases at V and 2 bases at J, leaving 6 bases unmatched. The CDR3 spells CASSRRDRGRNTEAFF. CDR3 coding DNA: TGCGCCAGCAGCAGAAGGGACAGGGGGCGAAACACTGAAGCTTTCTTT.

The chain is built from TRBV10-2 and TRBJ2-4; D unclear. In germline, CDR1 is WSHSY, CDR2 SAAADI. Trimming took 1 base from V and 10 from J, leaving 11 bases between them. This CDR3 has 13 residues. The CDR3 is CASSELGRRIQYF. In DNA form, the CDR3 reads TGCGCCAGCAGTGAGTTGGGAAGGCGGATTCAGTACTTC.

The J gene is TRBJ2-4, the V gene TRBV28, with D maybe TRBD2 (7 bases). Trimming removed 11 bases from V and 3 bases from J, with 14 bases in between. Germline CDR1 and CDR2: MDHEN and SYDVKM. The length of the CDR3 is 13 residues. The CDR3 DNA is TGTGCCCACGGGGAGGGGGTCAAAAACATTCAGTACTTC. It codes for CAHGEGVKNIQYF.